What follows are 12 T cell receptor beta chains derived from one specimen sequenced in a study of T cell responses to AZD1222 COVID-19 vaccine. Measured with immunoSEQ multiplex PCR; TCRdb has only the in-frame clones, and not every one. The table records some 150,000 clones, roughly nine tenths of them present only once. This sample comprised peripheral blood, obtained after recovery from COVID-19. The receptors derive from an adult who had recovered from COVID-19.

The J gene is TRBJ1-2, the V gene TRBV27; no reliable D call. Germline lookup yields CDR1 MNHEY and CDR2 SMNVEV (reference sequence). The CDR3 consists of 14 residues. With 2 bases removed from V and 2 bases from J, the gap between germline ends came to 9 bases. The CDR3 DNA reads as TGTGCCAGCAGTTTAACTGACGGAAACTATGGCTACACCTTC. It specifies CASSLTDGNYGYTF.

This clone was found a few times. The J gene is TRBJ2-7, the V gene TRBV6-2 or TRBV6-3; 10 bases fit TRBD2. Unmatched junction bases numbered 3, after V lost 4 bases and J lost 6 bases. Germline V CDR1 and CDR2: MNHEY, SVGEGT. This CDR3 comprises 13 residues. The CDR3 DNA reads TGTGCCAGCAGTTCCCTAGCGGGGGCCGAGCAGTACTTC. Translation: CASSSLAGAEQYF.

This clone was seen a few times. V gene TRBV4-2 combines with J gene TRBJ2-1, with 11 positions matching TRBD2. The ends lost 1 base at V and 9 bases at J; junction bases unmatched: 8. From germline, CDR1 is LGHNA and CDR2 YNFKEQ. The CDR3 is 16 amino acids. Written as DNA, the CDR3 is TGTGCCAGCAGCCAAGCTGTAGCGGGGGGGCCTGGTGAGCAGTTCTTC. Protein: CASSQAVAGGPGEQFF.

This clone has more than one count but fewer than ten. V is TRBV18 and J is TRBJ2-1, with D possibly being TRBD1 (5 bases). This CDR3 is built from 13 residues. V lost 7 bases and J lost 6, with 13 bases in between. Germline CDR1 reads KGHSH; CDR2 reads LQKENI. CDR3 loop: CASLGQGINEQFF. DNA of the CDR3: TGTGCCAGCTTGGGGCAGGGAATCAATGAGCAGTTCTTC.

The chain combines TRBV28 with TRBJ2-3; D possibly corresponds to TRBD2 (6 bases). V lost 4 bases and J 3 bases, leaving 11 bases between the germline ends. The germline V gene encodes CDR1 MDHEN and CDR2 SYDVKM. The CDR3 is made up of 14 amino acids. As DNA, the CDR3 is TGTGCCAGCAGTTGGGACTCGGGAACAGATACGCAGTATTTT. Its protein is CASSWDSGTDTQYF.

The CDR3 nucleotides are TGTGCCAGCAGCCAAGATGGACTAGCGGGGGCGAGCTCCTACGAGCAGTACTTC. This translates into CASSQDGLAGASSYEQYF. This chain connects TRBV3-1 (or the pseudogene TRBV3-2) to TRBJ2-7; TRBD2 agrees at 13 bases. The trim removed 0 bases at V and 0 bases at J, leaving 5 bases unmatched. Germline lookup yields CDR1 LGHDT and CDR2 YNNKEL (reference sequence). CDR3 size: 18 residues.

This clone turned up a few times. The J gene is TRBJ2-1, the V gene TRBV19; D might be TRBD2 (7 bases). The V end lost 4 bases, the J end lost 9 bases, and 13 bases lay between the germline ends. CDR3 size: 13 residues. The germline CDR1 and CDR2 sequences are LNHDA and SQIVND (reference sequence). The chain's CDR3 is CASSKGGEGEQFF. CDR3 nucleotides: TGTGCCAGTAGTAAGGGGGGGGAAGGTGAGCAGTTCTTC.

V usage is TRBV7-9 and J usage is TRBJ2-5, with a weak D call TRBD2 (5 bases). This CDR3 has 14 residues. From germline, CDR1 is SEHNR and CDR2 FQNEAQ (reference sequence). Deletions cut 1 base from V and 5 bases from J, with 11 bases between. CDR3 nucleotides: TGTGCCAGCAGCTTAGGAGGGTATGGGGAGACCCAGTACTTC. Amino acid sequence: CASSLGGYGETQYF.

The V call is TRBV7-8, the J call TRBJ1-3, with a weak D call TRBD1 (5 bases). Looked up from germline, CDR1 is SGHVS and CDR2 is FQNEAQ. The CDR3 totals 18 residues. With 1 base removed from V and 7 bases from J, the gap between germline ends came to 23 bases. The CDR3 bases are TGTGCCAGCAGCTTAGGTGGAGGGGCTGTAGTCCTAGGGAACACCATATATTTT. It encodes CASSLGGGAVVLGNTIYF.

The chain couples TRBV12-5 to TRBJ1-1, with 7 bases that match TRBD1. The junction had 3 bases not matched to a gene; V was cut back by 3 bases and J by 5 bases. Germline CDR1 reads LGHNT; CDR2 reads FRNRAP. The CDR3 sequence is 13 residues long. For the CDR3, the DNA is TGTGCTAGTGGTTTCGACAGGGTGACTGAAGCTTTCTTT. It is translated as CASGFDRVTEAFF.

DNA for the CDR3: TGTGCCACCAGCAGAAGGAAAGGAGGGGAGACCCAGTACTTC. It encodes CATSRRKGGETQYF. The V call is TRBV15, the J call TRBJ2-5; D might be TRBD2 (6 bases). The CDR3 runs to 14 residues. The V and J ends lost 2 bases and 5 bases respectively, with 12 bases between them. Germline V gene data show CDR1 as LNHNV and CDR2 as YYDKDF (reference sequence). Combining the CDR3 with reference TRBV15 and TRBJ2-5 gives the whole variable domain DAMVIQNPRYQVTQFGKPVTLSCSQTLNHNVMYWYQQKSSQAPKLLFHYYDKDFNNEADTPDNFQSRRPNTSFCFLDIRSPGLGDTAMYLCATSRRKGGETQYFGPGTRLLVL.

The J gene is TRBJ1-2, the V gene TRBV6-5, with 7 bases lining up with TRBD1. After removal of 6 bases from V and 7 bases from J, the junction contained 11 bases not matched to a gene. CDR1 is MNHEY, CDR2 SVGAGI, per germline. The CDR3 is 14 residues long. The CDR3 DNA follows: TGTGCCAGCAGGAGCTACGGGACAGAGATTGGCTACACCTTC. It codes for CASRSYGTEIGYTF.